The clone carrying this TCR beta chain was seen more than once but under ten times. Its antigen is undetermined. At one boundary the junction diverges from the germline segment, which might be a read error. The CDR3 runs to 11 residues. CDR1 is SGHDT, CDR2 YYEEEE, per germline. Each CDR3 protein is one row after TCRdb ran MiXCR on the 5' RACE reads. Of 750,000 to 850,000 distinct CDR3 sequences in the sample, approximately 10% are singletons; the top ten hold 0.45% to 0.6%. This entry is derived from a study of CD8 T cells in ankylosing spondylitis. Study-wide points: Ankylosing spondylitis blood appeared to be characterized by a TCR beta motif of roughly eight highly homologous variants.

This receptor was taken from a male donor with ankylosing spondylitis. The sequenced sample consisted of blood, either unsorted or a sorted T cell fraction (not recorded which). The V gene is TRBV5-6, the J gene TRBJ1-1; D unclear. The DNA for the CDR3 is TGTGCCAGCAGCCGAGGATTTGGTGGGGACTTT. It is translated as CASSRGFGGDF.